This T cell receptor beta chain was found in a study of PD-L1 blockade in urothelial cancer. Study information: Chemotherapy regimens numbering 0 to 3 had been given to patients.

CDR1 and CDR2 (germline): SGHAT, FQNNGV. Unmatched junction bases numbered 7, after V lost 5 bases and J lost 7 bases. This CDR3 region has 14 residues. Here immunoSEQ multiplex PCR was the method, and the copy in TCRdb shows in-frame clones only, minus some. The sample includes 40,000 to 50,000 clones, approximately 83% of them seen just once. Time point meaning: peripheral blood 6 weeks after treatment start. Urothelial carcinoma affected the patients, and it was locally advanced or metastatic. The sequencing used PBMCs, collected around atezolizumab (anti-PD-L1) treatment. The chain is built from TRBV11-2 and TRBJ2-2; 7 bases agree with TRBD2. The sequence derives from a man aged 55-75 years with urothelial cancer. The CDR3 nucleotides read TGTGCCAGCAGCGTTTCCGGGGGGATCGGGGAGCTGTTTTTT. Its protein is CASSVSGGIGELFF.